The present T cell receptor beta chain was sequenced within a study of graft-versus-host responses after intestinal transplantation. At the level of the study: Transplant recipients had multivisceral, liver-intestinal, or isolated intestinal grafts. Induction using anti-thymocyte globulin, followed by tacrolimus and steroids for about 3 years, was given to all recipients.

Assay used: immunoSEQ multiplex PCR; TCRdb lists only in-frame clones, some missing. The sample includes tens of thousands of clones, under 90% of them seen just once. Points on this clone: Its antigen is not known.

V lost 0 bases to trimming and J lost 0 bases, with 12 bases between them. The germline V gene has CDR1 MGHRA and CDR2 YSYEKL. The CDR3 sequence is 17 residues long. Study findings and constraints: With peak circulating GvH clone levels came an association with early post-transplant HvG declines.

The chain recombines TRBV4-1 with TRBJ2-4, with D uncertain. The TCR comes from a human donor who received an intestinal transplant. The specimen comprised unstimulated CD4+ T cells sorted from spleen or lymph node cells, sampled before intestinal transplant. The CDR3 sequence: CASSQDSQALAKNIQYF. CDR3 DNA sequence: TGCGCCAGCAGCCAAGATTCGCAGGCTCTAGCCAAAAACATTCAGTACTTC.